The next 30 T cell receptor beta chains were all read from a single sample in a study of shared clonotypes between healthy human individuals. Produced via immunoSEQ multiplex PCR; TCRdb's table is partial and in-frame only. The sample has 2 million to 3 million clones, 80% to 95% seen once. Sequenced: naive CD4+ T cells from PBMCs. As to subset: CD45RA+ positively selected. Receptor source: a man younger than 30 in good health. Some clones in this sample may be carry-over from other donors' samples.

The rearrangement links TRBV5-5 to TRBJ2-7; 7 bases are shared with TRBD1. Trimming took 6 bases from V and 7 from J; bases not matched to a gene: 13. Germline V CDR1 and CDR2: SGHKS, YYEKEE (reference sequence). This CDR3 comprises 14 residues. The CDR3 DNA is TGTGCCAGCACCGAAAGGGGTAGGGGGCGGGAGCAGTACTTC. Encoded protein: CASTERGRGREQYF.

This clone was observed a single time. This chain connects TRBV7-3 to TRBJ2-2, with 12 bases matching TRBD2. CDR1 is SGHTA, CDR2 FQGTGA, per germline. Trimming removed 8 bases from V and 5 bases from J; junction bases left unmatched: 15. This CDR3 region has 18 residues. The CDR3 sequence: CASRLAGEYGIRTGELFF. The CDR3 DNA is TGTGCCAGCCGACTAGCGGGAGAGTACGGGATTCGGACCGGGGAGCTGTTTTTT.

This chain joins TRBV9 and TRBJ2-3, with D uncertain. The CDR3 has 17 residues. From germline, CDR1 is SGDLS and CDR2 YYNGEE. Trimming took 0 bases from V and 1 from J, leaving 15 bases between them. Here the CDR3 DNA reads TGTGCCAGCAGCGTAGCGGTCCCGACGAGCGGCACAGATACGCAGTATTTT. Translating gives CASSVAVPTSGTDTQYF.

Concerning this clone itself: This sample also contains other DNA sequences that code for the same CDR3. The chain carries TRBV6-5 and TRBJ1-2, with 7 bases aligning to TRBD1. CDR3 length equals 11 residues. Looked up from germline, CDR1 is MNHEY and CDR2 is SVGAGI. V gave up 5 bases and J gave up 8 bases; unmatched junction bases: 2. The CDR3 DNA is TGTGCCAGCAGTCAGGGGGGCGGCTACACCTTC. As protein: CASSQGGGYTF.

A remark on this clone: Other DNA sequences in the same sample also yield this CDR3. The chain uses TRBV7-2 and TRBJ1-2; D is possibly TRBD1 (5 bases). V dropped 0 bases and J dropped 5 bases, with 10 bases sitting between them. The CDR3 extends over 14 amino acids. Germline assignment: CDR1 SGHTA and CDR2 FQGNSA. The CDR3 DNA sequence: TGTGCCAGCAGCTTAGCCGGGACGGATTATGGCTACACCTTC. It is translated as CASSLAGTDYGYTF.

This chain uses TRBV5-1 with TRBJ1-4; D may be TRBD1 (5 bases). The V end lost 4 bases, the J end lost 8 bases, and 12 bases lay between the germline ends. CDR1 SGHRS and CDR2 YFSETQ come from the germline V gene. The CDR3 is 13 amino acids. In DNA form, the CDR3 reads TGCGCCAGCAGCCCATGGGGGGAAGAAAAACTGTTTTTT. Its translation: CASSPWGEEKLFF.

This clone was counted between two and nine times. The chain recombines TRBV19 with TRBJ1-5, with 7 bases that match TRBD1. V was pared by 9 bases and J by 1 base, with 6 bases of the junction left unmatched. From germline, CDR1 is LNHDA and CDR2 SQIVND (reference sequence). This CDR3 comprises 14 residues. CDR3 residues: CASRGTASNQPQHF. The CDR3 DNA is TGTGCCAGCCGGGGGACAGCAAGCAATCAGCCCCAGCATTTT.

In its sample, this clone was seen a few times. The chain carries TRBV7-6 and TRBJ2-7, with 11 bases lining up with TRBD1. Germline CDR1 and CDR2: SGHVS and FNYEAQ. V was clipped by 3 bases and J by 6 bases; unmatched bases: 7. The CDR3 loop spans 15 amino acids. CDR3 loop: CASSFTPGTGGEQYF. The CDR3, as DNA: TGTGCCAGCAGCTTCACACCTGGGACAGGGGGCGAGCAGTACTTC.

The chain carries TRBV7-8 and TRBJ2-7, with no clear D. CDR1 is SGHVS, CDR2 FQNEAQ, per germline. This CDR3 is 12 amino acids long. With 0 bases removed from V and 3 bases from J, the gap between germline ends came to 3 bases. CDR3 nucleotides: TGTGCCAGCAGCTTAGCGGACTACGAGCAGTACTTC. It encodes CASSLADYEQYF.

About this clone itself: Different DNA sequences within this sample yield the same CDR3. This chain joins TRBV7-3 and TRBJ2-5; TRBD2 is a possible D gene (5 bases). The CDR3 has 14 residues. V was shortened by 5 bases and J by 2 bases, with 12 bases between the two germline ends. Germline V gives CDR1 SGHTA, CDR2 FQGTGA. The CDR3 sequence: CASSPAGGQETQYF. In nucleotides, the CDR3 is TGTGCCAGCAGCCCGGCGGGCGGACAAGAGACCCAGTACTTC.

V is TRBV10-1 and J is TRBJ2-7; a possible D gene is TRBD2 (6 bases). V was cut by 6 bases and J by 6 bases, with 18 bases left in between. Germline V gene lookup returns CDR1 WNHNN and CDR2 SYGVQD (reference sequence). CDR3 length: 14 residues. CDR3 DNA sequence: TGCGCCAGCAGGACGGGACTCCCATACCGCGAGCAGTACTTC. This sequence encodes CASRTGLPYREQYF.

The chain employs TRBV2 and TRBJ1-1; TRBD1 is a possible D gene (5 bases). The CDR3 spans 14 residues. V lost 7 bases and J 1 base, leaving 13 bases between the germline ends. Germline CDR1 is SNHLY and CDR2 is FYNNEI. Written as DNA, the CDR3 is TGTGCCAGCATCGGGGCAGGTGGGAACACTGAAGCTTTCTTT. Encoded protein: CASIGAGGNTEAFF.

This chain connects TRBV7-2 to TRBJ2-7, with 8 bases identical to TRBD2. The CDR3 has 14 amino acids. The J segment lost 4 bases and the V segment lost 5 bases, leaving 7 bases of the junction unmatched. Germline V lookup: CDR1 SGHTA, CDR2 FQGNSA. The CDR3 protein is CASSPRGGQYEQYF. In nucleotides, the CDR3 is TGTGCCAGCAGCCCCCGGGGGGGGCAATACGAGCAGTACTTC.

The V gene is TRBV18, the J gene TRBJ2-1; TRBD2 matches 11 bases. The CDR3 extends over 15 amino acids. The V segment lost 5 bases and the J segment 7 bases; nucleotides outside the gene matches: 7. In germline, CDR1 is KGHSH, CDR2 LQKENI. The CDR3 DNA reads TGTGCCAGCTCAGCGGGACTAGCGGTAGAAAATGAGCAGTTCTTC. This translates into CASSAGLAVENEQFF.

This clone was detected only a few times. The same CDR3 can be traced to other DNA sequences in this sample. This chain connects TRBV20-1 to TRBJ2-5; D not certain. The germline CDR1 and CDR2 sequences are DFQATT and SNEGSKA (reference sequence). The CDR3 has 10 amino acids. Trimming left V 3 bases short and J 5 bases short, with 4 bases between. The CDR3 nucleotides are TGCAGTGCTAGGGTGGAGACCCAGTACTTC. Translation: CSARVETQYF.

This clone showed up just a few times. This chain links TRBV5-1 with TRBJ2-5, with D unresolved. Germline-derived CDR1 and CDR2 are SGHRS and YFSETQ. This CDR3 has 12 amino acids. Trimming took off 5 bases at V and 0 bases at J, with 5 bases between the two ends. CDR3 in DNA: TGCGCCAGCAGTCAGGACCAAGAGACCCAGTACTTC. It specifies CASSQDQETQYF.

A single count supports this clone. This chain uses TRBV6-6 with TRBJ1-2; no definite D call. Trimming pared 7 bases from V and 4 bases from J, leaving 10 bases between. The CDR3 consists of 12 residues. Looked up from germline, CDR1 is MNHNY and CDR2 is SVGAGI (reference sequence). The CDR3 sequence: CASTGNFYGYTF. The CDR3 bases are TGTGCCAGCACCGGGAACTTCTATGGCTACACCTTC.

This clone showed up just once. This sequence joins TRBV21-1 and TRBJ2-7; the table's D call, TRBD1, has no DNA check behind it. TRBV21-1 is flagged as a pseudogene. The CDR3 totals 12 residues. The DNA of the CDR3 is TGTGCCAGCAGCCAGGGGACCTACGAGCAGTACTTC. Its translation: CASSQGTYEQYF.

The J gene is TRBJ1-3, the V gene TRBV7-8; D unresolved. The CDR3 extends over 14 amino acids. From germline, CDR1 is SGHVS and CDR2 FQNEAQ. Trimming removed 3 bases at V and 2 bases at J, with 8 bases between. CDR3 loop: CASSLDLAGNTIYF. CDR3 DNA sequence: TGTGCCAGCAGCTTGGATCTCGCTGGAAACACCATATATTTT.

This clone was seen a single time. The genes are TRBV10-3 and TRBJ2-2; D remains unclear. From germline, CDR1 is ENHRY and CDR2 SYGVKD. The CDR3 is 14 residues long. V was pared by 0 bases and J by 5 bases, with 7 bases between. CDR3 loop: CAISESLVTGELFF. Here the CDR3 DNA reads TGTGCCATCAGTGAGTCACTTGTAACCGGGGAGCTGTTTTTT.

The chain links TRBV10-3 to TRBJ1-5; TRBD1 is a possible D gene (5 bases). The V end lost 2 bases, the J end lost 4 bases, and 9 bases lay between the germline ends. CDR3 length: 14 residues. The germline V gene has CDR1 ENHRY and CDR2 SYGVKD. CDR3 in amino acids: CAISEQGMNQPQHF. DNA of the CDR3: TGTGCCATCAGTGAGCAGGGTATGAATCAGCCCCAGCATTTT.

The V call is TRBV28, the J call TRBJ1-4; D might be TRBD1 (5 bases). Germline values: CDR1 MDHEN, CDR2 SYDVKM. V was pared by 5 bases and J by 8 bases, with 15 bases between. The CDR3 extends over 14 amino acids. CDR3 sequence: CASSIDPGKEKLFF. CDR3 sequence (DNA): TGTGCCAGCAGTATTGACCCAGGGAAAGAAAAACTGTTTTTT.

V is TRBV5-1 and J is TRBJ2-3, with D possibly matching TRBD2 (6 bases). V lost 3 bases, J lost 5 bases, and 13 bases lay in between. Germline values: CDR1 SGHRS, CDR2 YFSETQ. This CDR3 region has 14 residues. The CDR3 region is CASSSTRLEDTQYF. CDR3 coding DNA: TGCGCCAGCAGCTCCACTAGACTAGAAGATACGCAGTATTTT.

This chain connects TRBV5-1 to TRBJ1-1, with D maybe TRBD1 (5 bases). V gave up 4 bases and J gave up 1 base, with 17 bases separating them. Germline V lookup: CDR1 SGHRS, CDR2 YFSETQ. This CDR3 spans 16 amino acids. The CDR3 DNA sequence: TGCGCCAGCAGCCAAGGACAAGGTTACTCGAACACTGAAGCTTTCTTT. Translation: CASSQGQGYSNTEAFF.

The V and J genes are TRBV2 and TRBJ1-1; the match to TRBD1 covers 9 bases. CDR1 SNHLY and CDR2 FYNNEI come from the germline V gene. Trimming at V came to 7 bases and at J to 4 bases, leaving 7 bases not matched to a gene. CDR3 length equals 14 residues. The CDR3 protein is CASTKTGGGTEAFF. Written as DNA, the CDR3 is TGTGCCAGCACCAAGACAGGGGGTGGCACTGAAGCTTTCTTT.

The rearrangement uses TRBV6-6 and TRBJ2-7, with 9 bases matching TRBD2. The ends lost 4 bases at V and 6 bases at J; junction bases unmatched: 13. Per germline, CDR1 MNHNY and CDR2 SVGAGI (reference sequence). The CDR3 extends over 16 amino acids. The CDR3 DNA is TGTGCCAGCAGTTTCCACCTAGCGGGACGAGGGACCGAGCAGTACTTC. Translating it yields CASSFHLAGRGTEQYF.

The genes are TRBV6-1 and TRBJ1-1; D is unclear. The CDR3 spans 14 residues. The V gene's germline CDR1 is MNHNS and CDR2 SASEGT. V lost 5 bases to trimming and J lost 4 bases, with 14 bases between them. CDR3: CASSSKWRGTEAFF. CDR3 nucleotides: TGTGCCAGCAGTTCCAAATGGCGGGGCACTGAAGCTTTCTTT.

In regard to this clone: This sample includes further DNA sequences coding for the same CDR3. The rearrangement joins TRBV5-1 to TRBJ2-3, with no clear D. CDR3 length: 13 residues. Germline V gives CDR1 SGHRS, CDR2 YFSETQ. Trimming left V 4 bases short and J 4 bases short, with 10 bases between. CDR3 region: CASSETGADTQYF. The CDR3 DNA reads TGCGCCAGCAGCGAAACCGGCGCAGATACGCAGTATTTT.

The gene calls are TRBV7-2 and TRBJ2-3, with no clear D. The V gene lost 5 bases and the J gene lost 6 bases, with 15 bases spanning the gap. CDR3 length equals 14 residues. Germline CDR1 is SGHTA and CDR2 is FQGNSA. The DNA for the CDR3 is TGTGCCAGCAGCGAAAGGGTCCCCAGGGATACGCAGTATTTT. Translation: CASSERVPRDTQYF.

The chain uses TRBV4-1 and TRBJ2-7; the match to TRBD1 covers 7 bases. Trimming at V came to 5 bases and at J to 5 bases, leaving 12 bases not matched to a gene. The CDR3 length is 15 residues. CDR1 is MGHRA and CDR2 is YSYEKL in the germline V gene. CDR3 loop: CASSSPPTGTHEQYF. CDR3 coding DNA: TGCGCCAGCAGCTCCCCCCCGACAGGGACCCACGAGCAGTACTTC.